This T cell receptor (beta chain) was found in a study of blood T cell repertoires in COVID-19. For the study at large: Sites in the United States, Italy and Spain provided acute and convalescent COVID-19 samples.

Some clones are missing from TCRdb's copy, which holds only in-frame ones; the method was immunoSEQ multiplex PCR. The data show about 400,000 clones, roughly 87% seen once. Germline V gene data show CDR1 as MDHEN and CDR2 as SYDVKM. This CDR3 region has 13 residues. V lost 8 bases and J lost 2; bases outside the gene matches: 3. Each participant's cohort was designated according to participant-reported clinical history. Sequencing input: PBMCs or T cells enriched from blood (not recorded which). The chain has TRBV28 and TRBJ2-7; 10 bases match TRBD1. The sequence was collected from a woman aged 18-30 years with acute COVID-19. The CDR3 DNA reads as TGTGCCAGCCGGGACAGGGGACCCTACGAGCAGTACTTC. Its protein is CASRDRGPYEQYF.